These T cell receptor beta chains were read from a single sample in a study of beta chain features in type 1 diabetes. Profiling relied on immunoSEQ multiplex PCR, and the TCRdb table lists in-frame clones only, not all of them. Of over 15,000 clones in the sample, roughly two fifths were seen once. The sequencing sample was made of stem cell memory CD4+ T cells from blood. Every receptor here comes from a woman between 40 and 55 years old in good health. CDR3s include the opening cysteine and the closing phenylalanine or tryptophan. The D gene is left open where the match is weak. A clone size is listed for some rows: how often the clone was seen (once, few, many), or a class if it is expanded.

v_call	clone_size	d_call	j_call	cdr3_aa	cdr3_nt
TRBV2	NA	NA	TRBJ2-7	CASLGLSYEQYF	TGTGCCAGCCTCGGACTTTCCTACGAGCAGTACTTC
TRBV4-1	few	TRBD2	TRBJ2-4	CASSSPGGPRGNIQYF	TGCGCCAGCAGCTCGCCGGGGGGGCCGAGGGGAAACATTCAGTACTTC
TRBV6-5	few	TRBD2	TRBJ2-5	CASSYNSGTSQETQYF	TGTGCCAGCAGTTATAACTCCGGGACTAGCCAAGAGACCCAGTACTTC
TRBV6-1	NA	TRBD2	TRBJ2-7	CASTRAGGSSYEQYF	TGTGCCAGCACCAGAGCGGGGGGGAGCTCCTACGAGCAGTACTTC
TRBV2	few	NA	TRBJ1-2	CASSVSDYGYTF	TGTGCCAGCAGTGTCTCAGACTATGGCTACACCTTC
TRBV18	NA	TRBD1	TRBJ1-5	CASSENRGSNQPQHF	TGTGCCAGCTCAGAAAACAGGGGTAGCAATCAGCCCCAGCATTTT
TRBV27	NA	NA	TRBJ1-1	CASRAGMETEAFF	TGTGCCAGCAGGGCGGGGATGGAGACTGAAGCTTTCTTT
TRBV27	once	NA	TRBJ1-4	CASSDLGGAPATNEKLFF	TGTGCCAGCAGCGACCTTGGGGGCGCGCCAGCAACTAATGAAAAACTGTTTTTT
TRBV6-1	NA	NA	TRBJ1-4	CASSEDREEKLFF	TGTGCCAGCAGTGAAGACAGGGAGGAAAAACTGTTTTTT
TRBV5-6	few	NA	TRBJ2-3	CASSSVRRGRGDTQYF	TGTGCCAGCAGCTCCGTTAGGCGGGGGCGAGGAGATACGCAGTATTTT
TRBV12-5	NA	TRBD2	TRBJ2-1	CASGPGLAGYNEQFF	TGTGCTAGTGGTCCTGGACTAGCGGGGTACAATGAGCAGTTCTTC
TRBV6-1	NA	NA	TRBJ2-6	CASTRYSGANVLTF	TGTGCCAGCACTAGATACTCTGGGGCCAACGTCCTGACTTTC
TRBV6-5	NA	TRBD1	TRBJ1-1	CASSLDRGWTEAFF	TGTGCCAGCAGCCTAGACAGGGGGTGGACTGAAGCTTTCTTT
TRBV6-5	NA	NA	TRBJ2-7	CASGTPNEQYF	TGTGCCAGCGGGACTCCGAACGAGCAGTACTTC
TRBV6-6	few	TRBD1	TRBJ2-3	CASSPPGTGRSDTQYF	TGTGCCAGCAGTCCCCCCGGGACAGGGAGATCAGATACGCAGTATTTT
TRBV7-6	NA	NA	TRBJ1-2	CASSFGFREYYTF	TGTGCCAGCAGCTTCGGGTTCCGCGAGTACTACACCTTC
TRBV5-4	once	NA	TRBJ1-4	CASSWRTDGNEKLFF	TGTGCCAGCAGCTGGAGGACAGATGGAAATGAAAAACTGTTTTTT
TRBV7-2	few	NA	TRBJ1-3	CASSLEPRVRGNTIYF	TGTGCCAGCAGCTTAGAACCCAGGGTCAGAGGAAACACCATATATTTT
TRBV9	NA	TRBD1	TRBJ1-2	CASSVEAGGYGYTF	TGTGCCAGCAGCGTAGAGGCAGGGGGCTATGGCTACACCTTC
TRBV13	few	NA	TRBJ2-5	CASSPVGARTQYF	TGTGCCAGCAGCCCCGTAGGGGCGCGGACCCAGTACTTC
TRBV19	few	TRBD1	TRBJ2-7	CASSPTTGGFSEQYF	TGTGCCAGTAGTCCAACGACAGGGGGTTTCAGCGAGCAGTACTTC
TRBV11-2	few	TRBD1	TRBJ2-1	CASSETQGAYNEQFF	TGTGCCAGCAGCGAAACACAGGGGGCCTACAATGAGCAGTTCTTC
TRBV7-2	NA	TRBD1	TRBJ1-2	CASSPTGAGGYTF	TGTGCCAGCAGCCCGACAGGGGCTGGTGGCTACACCTTC
TRBV7-2	NA	TRBD1	TRBJ1-5	CASSLGQGMGQPQHF	TGTGCCAGCAGCTTAGGACAGGGGATGGGGCAGCCCCAGCATTTT
TRBV6-6	few	TRBD1	TRBJ1-6	CASSLGQGASPLHF	TGTGCCAGCAGTCTTGGACAGGGGGCGAGTCCCCTCCACTTT
TRBV9	NA	NA	TRBJ1-2	CASSVGVGGDYGYTF	TGTGCCAGCAGCGTAGGAGTAGGGGGAGACTATGGCTACACCTTC
TRBV18	NA	NA	TRBJ1-1	CASSPNGVGTEAFF	TGTGCCAGCTCACCAAACGGAGTGGGCACTGAAGCTTTCTTT
TRBV21-1	NA	NA	TRBJ2-4	CASSKEGKGAVAKNIQYF	TGTGCCAGCAGCAAAGAGGGCAAGGGGGCGGTGGCCAAAAACATTCAGTACTTC
TRBV5-6	NA	NA	TRBJ1-2	CASSLALGGDGYTF	TGTGCCAGCAGCTTGGCCCTAGGAGGGGATGGCTACACCTTC
TRBV4-1	NA	TRBD2	TRBJ2-7	CASSQGLAGRSYEQYF	TGCGCCAGCAGCCAAGGTCTAGCGGGGCGATCCTACGAGCAGTACTTC
TRBV2	medium-sized	TRBD1	TRBJ1-1	CASSRQGPSDAFF	TGTGCCAGCAGCCGACAGGGTCCCAGTGATGCTTTCTTT
TRBV6-1	NA	NA	TRBJ1-1	CASSPQTGIEAFF	TGTGCCAGCAGTCCCCAGACAGGAATTGAAGCTTTCTTT